This T cell receptor (beta chain) was recovered during a study of monozygotic twins with inflammatory bowel disease. Study results and caveats: Researchers report that IBD patients shared fewer clonotypes with others than healthy twins, especially amid disease activity.

Remarks on this clonotype: The antigen is undetermined.

A template switching step added UMIs, each with a 6-nucleotide sample barcode. TCRdb reanalyzed the 5' RACE reads and collapses them to one entry per CDR3 protein, without DNA. The sample holds about 300,000 distinct CDR3 sequences. The germline gives CDR1 DFQATT, CDR2 SNEGSKA (reference sequence). There are 13 residues in the CDR3. Sequencing was done on a sample of blood. The receptor comes from a human donor with ulcerative colitis or Crohn's disease, or a healthy co-twin of an affected twin (not recorded which). This rearrangement joins TRBV20-1 to TRBJ1-5; TCRdb returns TRBD1, unconfirmable since there is no DNA. CDR3: CSAPDRMNQPQHF.